This T cell receptor (beta chain) comes out of a study of low-dose radiotherapy and immunotherapy resistance in tumors. Study overall: The fractionation for Cohort 1 was 0.5 Gy per fraction every 2 weeks, totaling 6.5 Gy. It was 1 Gy per fraction every two weeks that Cohort 2 received, adding up to 13 Gy over 26 weeks.

Gene-specific TRAV and TRBV primers were used for first-strand cDNA, covering alpha and beta chains. TCRs were amplified for roughly 20 PCR cycles with a constant-region primer and V-primer adapter. MiXCR, applied by TCRdb to the reads, yields one record per CDR3 protein. The repertoire holds around 80,000 distinct CDR3 sequences, with around 17% as singletons. Time point denoted: after trial treatment. Treatment denoted: LDRT plus nivolumab, ipilimumab, low-dose cyclophosphamide and aspirin (RACIN trial). Donors received a regimen that comprised nivolumab, ipilimumab, aspirin, low-dose cyclophosphamide and low-dose radiotherapy. Advanced solid tumors without tumor-infiltrating lymphocytes were required for inclusion. The receptor comes from a male donor with prostate cancer. This specimen was PBMCs, taken after low-dose radiotherapy plus immunotherapy.

CDR3 sequence reads: CASSPFEGGAAEQFF. CDR3 DNA sequence: TGTGCCAGCAGCCCTTTCGAGGGAGGGGCGGCTGAGCAGTTCTTC. J is TRBJ2-1 and V is TRBV7-9; the match to TRBD2 covers 7 bases. The CDR3 runs to 15 residues. Unmatched junction bases numbered 13, after V lost 5 bases and J lost 9 bases. Germline values: CDR1 SEHNR, CDR2 FQNEAQ (reference sequence).